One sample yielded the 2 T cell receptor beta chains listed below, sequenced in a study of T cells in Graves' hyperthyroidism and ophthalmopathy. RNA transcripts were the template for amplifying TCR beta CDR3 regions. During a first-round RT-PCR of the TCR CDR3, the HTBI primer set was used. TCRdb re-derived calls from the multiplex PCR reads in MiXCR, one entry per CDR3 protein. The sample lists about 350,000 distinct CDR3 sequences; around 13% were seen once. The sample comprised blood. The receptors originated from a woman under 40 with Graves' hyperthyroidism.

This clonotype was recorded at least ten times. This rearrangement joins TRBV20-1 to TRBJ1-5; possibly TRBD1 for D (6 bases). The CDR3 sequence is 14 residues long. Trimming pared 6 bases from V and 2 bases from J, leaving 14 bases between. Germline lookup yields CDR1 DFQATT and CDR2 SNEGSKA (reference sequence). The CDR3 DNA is TGCAGTGCCCATACAGGGAGAGGCAATCAGCCCCAGCATTTT. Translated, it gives CSAHTGRGNQPQHF.

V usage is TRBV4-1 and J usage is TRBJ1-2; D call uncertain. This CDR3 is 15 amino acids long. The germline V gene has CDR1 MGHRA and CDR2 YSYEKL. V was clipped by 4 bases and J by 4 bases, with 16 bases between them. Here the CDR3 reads CASSLSPIFGYGYTF. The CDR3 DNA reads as TGCGCCAGCAGCCTAAGTCCGATTTTTGGCTATGGCTACACCTTC.